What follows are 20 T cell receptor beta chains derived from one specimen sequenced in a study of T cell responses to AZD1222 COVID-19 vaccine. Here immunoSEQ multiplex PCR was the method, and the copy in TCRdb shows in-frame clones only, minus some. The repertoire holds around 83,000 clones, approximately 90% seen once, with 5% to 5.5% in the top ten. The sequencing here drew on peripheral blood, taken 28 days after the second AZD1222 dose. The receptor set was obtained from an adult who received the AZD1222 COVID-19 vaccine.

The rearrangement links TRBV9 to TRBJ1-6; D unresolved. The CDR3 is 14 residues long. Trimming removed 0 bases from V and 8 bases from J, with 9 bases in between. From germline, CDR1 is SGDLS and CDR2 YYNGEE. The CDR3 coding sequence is TGTGCCAGCAGCGTAGGTGGGATGGATTCACCCCTCCACTTT. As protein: CASSVGGMDSPLHF.

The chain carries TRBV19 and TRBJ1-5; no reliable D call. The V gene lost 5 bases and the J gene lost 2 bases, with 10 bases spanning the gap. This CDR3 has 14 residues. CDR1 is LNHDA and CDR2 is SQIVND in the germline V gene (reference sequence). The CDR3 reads CASSARQGNQPQHF. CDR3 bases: TGTGCCAGTAGTGCTCGGCAGGGCAATCAGCCCCAGCATTTT.

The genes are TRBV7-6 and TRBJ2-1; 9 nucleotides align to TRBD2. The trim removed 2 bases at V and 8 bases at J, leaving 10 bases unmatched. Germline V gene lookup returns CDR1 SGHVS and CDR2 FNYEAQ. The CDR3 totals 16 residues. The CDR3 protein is CASSLQGLAGRDEQFF. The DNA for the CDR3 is TGTGCCAGCAGCTTACAGGGCCTAGCGGGGAGGGATGAGCAGTTCTTC.

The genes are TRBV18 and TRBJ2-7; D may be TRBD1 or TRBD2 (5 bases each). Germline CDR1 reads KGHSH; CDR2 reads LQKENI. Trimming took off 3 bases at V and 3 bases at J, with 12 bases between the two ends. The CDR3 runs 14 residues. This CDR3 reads CASSPGRVFYEQYF. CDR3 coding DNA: TGTGCCAGCTCACCGGGGCGGGTGTTCTACGAGCAGTACTTC.

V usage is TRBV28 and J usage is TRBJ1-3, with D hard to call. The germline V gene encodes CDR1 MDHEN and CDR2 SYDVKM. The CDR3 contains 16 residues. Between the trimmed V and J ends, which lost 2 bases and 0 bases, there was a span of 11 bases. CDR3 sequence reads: CASSLKAEISGNTIYF. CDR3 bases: TGTGCCAGCAGTTTAAAGGCAGAGATCTCTGGAAACACCATATATTTT.

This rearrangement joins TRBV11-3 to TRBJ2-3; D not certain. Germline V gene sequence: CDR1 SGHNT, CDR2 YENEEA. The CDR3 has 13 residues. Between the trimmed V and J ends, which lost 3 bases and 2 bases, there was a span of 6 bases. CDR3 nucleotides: TGTGCCAGCAGCTTTGGCTACACAGATACGCAGTATTTT. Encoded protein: CASSFGYTDTQYF.

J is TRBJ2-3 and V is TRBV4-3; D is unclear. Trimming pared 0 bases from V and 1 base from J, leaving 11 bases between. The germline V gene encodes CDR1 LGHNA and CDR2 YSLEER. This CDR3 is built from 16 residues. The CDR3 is CASSQDHQRGTDTQYF. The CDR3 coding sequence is TGCGCCAGCAGCCAAGATCACCAGCGCGGCACAGATACGCAGTATTTT.

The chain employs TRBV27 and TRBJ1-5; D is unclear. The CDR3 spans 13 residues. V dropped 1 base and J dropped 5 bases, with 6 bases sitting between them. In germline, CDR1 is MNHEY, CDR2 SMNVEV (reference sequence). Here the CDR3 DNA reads TGTGCCAGCAGTTTATGGGCCGATCAGCCCCAGCATTTT. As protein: CASSLWADQPQHF.

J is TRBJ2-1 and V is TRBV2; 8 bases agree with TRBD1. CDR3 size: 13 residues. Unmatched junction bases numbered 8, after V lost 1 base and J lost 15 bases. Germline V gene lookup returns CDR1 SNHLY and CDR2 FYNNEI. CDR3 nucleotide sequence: TGTGCCAGCAGTGAAGGCAGGGGGCAACTTCGGTTCTTC. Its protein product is CASSEGRGQLRFF.

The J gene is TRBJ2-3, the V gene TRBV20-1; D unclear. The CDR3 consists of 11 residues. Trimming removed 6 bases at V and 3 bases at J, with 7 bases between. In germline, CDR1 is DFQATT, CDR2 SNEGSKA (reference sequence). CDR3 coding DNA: TGCAGTGCAGGGTGGACAGATACGCAGTATTTT. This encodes CSAGWTDTQYF.

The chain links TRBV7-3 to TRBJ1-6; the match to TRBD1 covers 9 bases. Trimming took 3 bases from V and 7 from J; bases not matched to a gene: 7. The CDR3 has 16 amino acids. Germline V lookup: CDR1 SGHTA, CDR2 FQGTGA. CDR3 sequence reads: CASSLGQGGRNSPLHF. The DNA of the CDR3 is TGTGCCAGCAGCTTGGGACAGGGAGGAAGGAATTCACCCCTCCACTTT.

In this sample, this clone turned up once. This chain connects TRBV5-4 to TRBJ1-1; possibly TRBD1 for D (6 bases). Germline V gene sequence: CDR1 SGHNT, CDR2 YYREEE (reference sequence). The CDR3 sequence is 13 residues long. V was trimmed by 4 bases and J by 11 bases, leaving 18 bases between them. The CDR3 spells CASSLVGGARAFF. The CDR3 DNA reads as TGTGCCAGCAGCCTGGTCGGGGGGGCACGGGCTTTCTTT.

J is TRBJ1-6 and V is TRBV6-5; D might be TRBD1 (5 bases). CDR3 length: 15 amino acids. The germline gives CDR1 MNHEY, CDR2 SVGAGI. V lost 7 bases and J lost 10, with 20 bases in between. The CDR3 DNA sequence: TGTGCCAGCACCCGGGGCGGCACCTACATCTCACCCCTCCACTTT. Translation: CASTRGGTYISPLHF.

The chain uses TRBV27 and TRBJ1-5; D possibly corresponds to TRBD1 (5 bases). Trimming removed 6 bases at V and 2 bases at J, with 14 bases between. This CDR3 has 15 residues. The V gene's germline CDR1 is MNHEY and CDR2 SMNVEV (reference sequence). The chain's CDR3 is CASSFGTLGNQPQHF. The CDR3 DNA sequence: TGTGCCAGCAGCTTCGGGACTCTCGGCAATCAGCCCCAGCATTTT.

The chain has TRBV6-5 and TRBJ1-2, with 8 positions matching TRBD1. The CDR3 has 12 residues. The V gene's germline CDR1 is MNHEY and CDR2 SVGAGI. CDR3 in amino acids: CASSQGAGGYTF. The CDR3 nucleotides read TGTGCAAGCTCCCAGGGGGCAGGTGGCTACACCTTC.

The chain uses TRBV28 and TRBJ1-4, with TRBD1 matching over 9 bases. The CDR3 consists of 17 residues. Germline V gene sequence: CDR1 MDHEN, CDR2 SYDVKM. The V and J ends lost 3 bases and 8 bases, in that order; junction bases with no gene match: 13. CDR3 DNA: TGTGCCAGCAGTTTTGGGGGACAGGGACCCTTTGGGGAAAAACTGTTTTTT. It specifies CASSFGGQGPFGEKLFF.

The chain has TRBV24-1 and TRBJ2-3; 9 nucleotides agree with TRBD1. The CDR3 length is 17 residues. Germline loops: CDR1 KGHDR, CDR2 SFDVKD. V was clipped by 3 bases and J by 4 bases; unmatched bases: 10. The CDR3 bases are TGTGCCACCAGTGATCCCAGGAGGGGGACAGGGCCAGATACGCAGTATTTT. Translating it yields CATSDPRRGTGPDTQYF.

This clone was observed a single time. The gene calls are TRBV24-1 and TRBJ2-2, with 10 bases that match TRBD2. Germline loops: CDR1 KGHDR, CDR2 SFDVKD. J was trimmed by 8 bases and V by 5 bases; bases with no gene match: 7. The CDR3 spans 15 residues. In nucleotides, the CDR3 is TGTGCCACCAGTGTGTCTAGCGGGGGCCCGGGGGAGCTGTTTTTT. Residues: CATSVSSGGPGELFF.

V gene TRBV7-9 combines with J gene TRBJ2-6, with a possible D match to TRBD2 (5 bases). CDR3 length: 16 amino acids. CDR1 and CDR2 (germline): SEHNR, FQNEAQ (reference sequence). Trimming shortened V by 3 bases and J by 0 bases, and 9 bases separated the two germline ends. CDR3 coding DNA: TGTGCCAGCAGCTTCTTCGGGGACTCTGGGGCCAACGTCCTGACTTTC. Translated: CASSFFGDSGANVLTF.

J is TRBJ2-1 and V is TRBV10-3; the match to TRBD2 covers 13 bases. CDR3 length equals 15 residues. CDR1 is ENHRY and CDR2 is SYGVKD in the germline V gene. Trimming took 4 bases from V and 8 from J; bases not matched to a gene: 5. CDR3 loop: CAISVALAGGDEQFF. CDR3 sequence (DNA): TGTGCCATCAGTGTTGCACTAGCGGGGGGGGATGAGCAGTTCTTC.